Here is one TCR beta chain with its context. Its antigen is undetermined. CDR3 length: 14 residues. Per germline, CDR1 SNHLY and CDR2 FYNNEI. The J segment lost 8 bases and the V segment lost 10 bases, leaving 13 bases of the junction unmatched. The data derive from a study of cytomegalovirus exposure and HLA in healthy donors. Whole-study results and caveats: Later examination showed HLA-associated TCR beta chains had greater clonal expansion than equally common others. A few chains tied to CMV proved CMV antigen-specific in vitro.

With 60 Vbeta and 13 Jbeta primers, the PCR was carried out. Some clones are missing from TCRdb's copy, which holds only in-frame ones; the method was immunoSEQ multiplex PCR. The sample lists 170,000 or so clones, 70% to 75% occurring once. Sequencing was carried out using PBMCs. This sequence originates from a male donor in good health and CMV-seronegative. The rearrangement uses TRBV2 and TRBJ2-1; TRBD2 agrees at 8 bases. The CDR3 DNA reads as TGTGCCACAAAGCCGGGACTAGGTGTATATGAGCAGTTCTTC. It is translated as CATKPGLGVYEQFF.